Presented here are 17 T cell receptor beta chains from one specimen sequenced in a study of blood T cells in healthy people across ages. The authors ran a second PCR of roughly 6 to 11 cycles using a sample-barcoded 5' primer and a J-beta primer mix. A single record per CDR3 protein comes from TCRdb applying MiXCR to the 5' RACE reads. The top ten clones hold 3% to 4.5% of a sample with some 760,000 distinct CDR3 sequences, approximately 25% of them seen once. This sample also appeared in a second study, on T cells of mothers and their children.

Input material: blood. Receptors were obtained from a boy between 10 and 17 years old in good health.

The chain recombines TRBV28 with TRBJ2-3; TRBD2 agrees at 8 bases. Germline V CDR1 and CDR2: MDHEN, SYDVKM. The CDR3 is 15 amino acids. V gave up 6 bases and J gave up 4 bases; unmatched junction bases: 9. CDR3 bases: TGTGCCAGCAGCTATAGCGGGGTAGAGTCAGATACGCAGTATTTT. Amino acid sequence: CASSYSGVESDTQYF.

The chain employs TRBV20-1 and TRBJ2-3, with 12 bases that match TRBD2. The germline CDR1 and CDR2 sequences are DFQATT and SNEGSKA (reference sequence). V lost 5 bases and J lost 4; bases outside the gene matches: 10. The CDR3 runs 16 residues. The CDR3 coding sequence is TGCAGTGCTGGCTTAGGGGGACTAGCGGGCCCAGATACGCAGTATTTT. This sequence encodes CSAGLGGLAGPDTQYF.

The sample holds a few counts of this clonotype. The chain is built from TRBV9 and TRBJ1-2; D is unclear. CDR1 SGDLS and CDR2 YYNGEE come from the germline V gene. This CDR3 contains 14 residues. With 4 bases removed from V and 2 bases from J, the gap between germline ends came to 12 bases. CDR3: CASSPSRYNYGYTF. In nucleotides, the CDR3 is TGTGCCAGCAGCCCGTCGAGATACAACTATGGCTACACCTTC.

The chain joins TRBV29-1 to TRBJ2-1; D gene unclear. CDR3 length equals 11 residues. The V end lost 7 bases, the J end lost 8 bases, and 12 bases lay between the germline ends. The V gene's germline CDR1 is SQVTM and CDR2 ANQGSEA. The CDR3 reads CSAREYDEQFF. The CDR3, as DNA: TGCAGCGCAAGAGAGTACGATGAGCAGTTCTTC.

This clonotype appeared many times. The J gene is TRBJ2-6, the V gene TRBV7-9; no firm D call. CDR1 is SEHNR and CDR2 is FQNEAQ in the germline V gene (reference sequence). The ends were cut back, 7 bases at V and 4 bases at J, with 14 bases in the middle. The CDR3 has 15 residues. CDR3 sequence (DNA): TGTGCCAGCATCCCCCAGGAGCGCGGGGCCAACGTCCTGACTTTC. Its protein product is CASIPQERGANVLTF.

This clonotype was detected only a few times. This chain connects TRBV7-9 to TRBJ2-4, with 7 positions matching TRBD1. Germline CDR1 is SEHNR and CDR2 is FQNEAQ (reference sequence). The CDR3 consists of 16 residues. Trimming at V came to 5 bases and at J to 7 bases, leaving 14 bases not matched to a gene. The CDR3: CASSQGSTGSLNIQYF. CDR3 bases: TGTGCCAGCAGCCAAGGATCGACAGGGTCTCTGAACATTCAGTACTTC.

V is TRBV29-1 and J is TRBJ2-7, with 9 bases aligning to TRBD1. This CDR3 comprises 12 residues. V shed 7 bases, J shed 5 bases, and the junction held 6 bases outside the gene matches. The germline V gene encodes CDR1 SQVTM and CDR2 ANQGSEA. CDR3 residues: CSARTGVDEQYF. CDR3 nucleotides: TGCAGCGCTCGGACAGGGGTGGACGAGCAGTACTTC.

There are many counts of this clonotype. The CDR3 DNA is TGCAGTGCTAGGGTGACGGGCGCGACTGAAGCTTTCTTT. It encodes CSARVTGATEAFF. The chain employs TRBV20-1 and TRBJ1-1, with unresolved D. The germline V gene has CDR1 DFQATT and CDR2 SNEGSKA (reference sequence). V dropped 3 bases and J dropped 5 bases, with 13 bases sitting between them. This CDR3 region has 13 residues.

The gene calls are TRBV5-1 and TRBJ2-7, with TRBD2 matching over 7 bases. Germline-derived CDR1 and CDR2 are SGHRS and YFSETQ. This CDR3 is 15 amino acids long. V shed 3 bases, J shed 3 bases, and the junction held 9 bases outside the gene matches. In nucleotides, the CDR3 is TGCGCCAGCAGCTGGCGGGGCGGGGGTGACTACGAGCAGTACTTC. It encodes CASSWRGGGDYEQYF.

With respect to this clonotype: A junction end diverges from the germline sequence, so it may reflect a read error. The genes are TRBV5-4 and TRBJ2-3; 7 nucleotides agree with TRBD1. CDR3 length: 15 amino acids. Germline CDR1 reads SGHNT; CDR2 reads YYREEE (reference sequence). For the CDR3, the DNA is TGTGCCAGCAGCTTGGACAGGGGTTACACAGATACGCAGTACTTT. Protein sequence: CASSLDRGYTDTQYF.

In this sample, this clonotype turned up a few times. V and J are TRBV12-3 or TRBV12-4 and TRBJ2-5, with D unclear. V was shortened by 1 base and J by 4 bases, with 10 bases between the two germline ends. This CDR3 is built from 14 residues. Written as DNA, the CDR3 is TGTGCCAGCAGTTTAGATTGGTTGTTAGAGACCCAGTACTTC. Its protein is CASSLDWLLETQYF.

The chain recombines TRBV18 with TRBJ2-3; D unclear. The V gene lost 4 bases and the J gene lost 1 base, with 12 bases spanning the gap. Germline V CDR1 and CDR2: KGHSH, LQKENI. CDR3 length: 15 residues. CDR3 sequence (DNA): TGTGCCAGCTCACGTGACGGTAGGGGCACAGATACGCAGTATTTT. It codes for CASSRDGRGTDTQYF.

The chain has TRBV5-5 and TRBJ2-1; perhaps D is TRBD1 or TRBD2 (5 bases each). The CDR3 extends over 17 amino acids. The germline V and J ends were trimmed by 4 bases and 2 bases, with 19 bases remaining between them. CDR1 and CDR2 from the germline V gene are SGHKS and YYEKEE (reference sequence). Here the CDR3 DNA reads TGTGCCAGCAGCCTGCAGGGAGCCCACCCGGCCTACAATGAGCAGTTCTTC. It translates to CASSLQGAHPAYNEQFF. The full variable domain, its missing parts supplied by reference TRBV5-5 and TRBJ2-1, is DAGVTQSPTHLIKTRGQQVTLRCSPISGHKSVSWYQQVLGQGPQFIFQYYEKEERGRGNFPDRFSARQFPNYSSELNVNALLLGDSALYLCASSLQGAHPAYNEQFFGPGTRLTVL.

This clonotype was detected only a few times. This chain joins TRBV20-1 and TRBJ2-1; 9 bases are a match to TRBD2. The length of the CDR3 is 16 residues. J was trimmed by 4 bases and V by 1 base; bases with no gene match: 8. Germline loops: CDR1 DFQATT, CDR2 SNEGSKA (reference sequence). The CDR3 sequence is CSARVRLAGRYNEQFF. The CDR3 DNA is TGCAGTGCTAGAGTACGGCTAGCGGGAAGGTACAATGAGCAGTTCTTC.

The chain combines TRBV6-1 with TRBJ2-7; 8 bases match TRBD2. Germline V gene lookup returns CDR1 MNHNS and CDR2 SASEGT. Trimming removed 6 bases from V and 3 bases from J; junction bases left unmatched: 10. The CDR3 is 15 residues long. CDR3 protein: CASRTLAGRHYEQYF. The CDR3 DNA follows: TGTGCCAGCAGGACCTTAGCGGGGCGCCACTACGAGCAGTACTTC.

This clonotype has only a few counts. The V gene is TRBV5-6, the J gene TRBJ1-2, with D possibly being TRBD1 (5 bases). Germline V gene data show CDR1 as SGHDT and CDR2 as YYEEEE. CDR3 length equals 13 residues. With 2 bases removed from V and 4 bases from J, the gap between germline ends came to 9 bases. The CDR3 bases are TGTGCCAGCAGCTTCGGACACCCCTATGGCTACACCTTC. Translated: CASSFGHPYGYTF.

This rearrangement joins TRBV20-1 to TRBJ2-3; 7 nucleotides line up with TRBD2. Per germline, CDR1 DFQATT and CDR2 SNEGSKA (reference sequence). The CDR3 sequence is 13 residues long. The CDR3 coding sequence is TGCAGCGTGCGGGGTAGGGGAGGGAATACGCAGTATTTT. Translation gives CSVRGRGGNTQYF.